The 26 T cell receptor beta chains given below trace back to one sample, sequenced in a study of shared clonotypes between healthy human individuals. This table comes from immunoSEQ multiplex PCR, and its TCRdb copy is limited to in-frame clones, with some not included. Seen here are fewer than 2.5 million clones, roughly 93% observed once, and the top ten hold about 0.34%. The specimen sequenced was naive CD4+ T cells from PBMCs. The subset was: CD45RA+ positively selected. The receptors were sampled from a man younger than 30 in good health. Some clones in this sample may be carry-over from other donors' samples.

V is TRBV5-1 and J is TRBJ2-3, with 7 bases lining up with TRBD2. V gave up 4 bases and J gave up 5 bases; unmatched junction bases: 10. Germline CDR1 and CDR2: SGHRS and YFSETQ. The CDR3 contains 15 residues. The CDR3 reads CASSQEALAGDTQYF. The CDR3 DNA reads as TGCGCCAGCAGCCAAGAAGCTTTAGCGGGAGATACGCAGTATTTT.

V gene TRBV15 combines with J gene TRBJ2-7; D might be TRBD2 (5 bases). The CDR3 spans 13 residues. V lost 4 bases and J lost 6, with 13 bases in between. The germline gives CDR1 LNHNV, CDR2 YYDKDF (reference sequence). Written as DNA, the CDR3 is TGTGCCACCAGCACGAGAATAGGGAGCGAGCAGTACTTC. Protein: CATSTRIGSEQYF.

The chain is built from TRBV5-1 and TRBJ1-1; perhaps TRBD1 as D (5 bases). Germline assignment: CDR1 SGHRS and CDR2 YFSETQ. V was clipped by 1 base and J by 0 bases, with 13 bases between them. The CDR3 has 16 residues. Written as DNA, the CDR3 is TGCGCCAGCAGCTTGAGCTTTCGGGGGATGAACACTGAAGCTTTCTTT. Its protein is CASSLSFRGMNTEAFF.

The rearrangement joins TRBV5-1 to TRBJ2-3, with 7 bases matching TRBD2. The trim removed 0 bases at V and 0 bases at J, leaving 4 bases unmatched. Germline V lookup: CDR1 SGHRS, CDR2 YFSETQ. CDR3 length equals 16 residues. The CDR3 DNA sequence: TGCGCCAGCAGCTTGGATGGTAGCGGGAGCACAGATACGCAGTATTTT. It translates to CASSLDGSGSTDTQYF.

The genes are TRBV18 and TRBJ2-7; D ambiguous. The CDR3 length is 15 residues. Germline values: CDR1 KGHSH, CDR2 LQKENI. V was pared by 0 bases and J by 4 bases, with 13 bases between. The CDR3 DNA sequence: TGTGCCAGCTCACCACCAACCCTGCGTCCGTACGAGCAGTACTTC. It yields the protein CASSPPTLRPYEQYF.

About this clone: This specimen includes other DNA sequences encoding the same CDR3. The chain's CDR3 is CASSLEGYGNQPQHF. Here the CDR3 DNA reads TGCGCCAGCAGCTTGGAAGGGTACGGCAATCAGCCCCAGCATTTT. V usage is TRBV5-1 and J usage is TRBJ1-5, with D uncertain. CDR1 and CDR2 from the germline V gene are SGHRS and YFSETQ. V gave up 0 bases and J gave up 2 bases, with 9 bases separating them. CDR3 size: 15 residues.

The chain carries TRBV30 and TRBJ2-1; D possibly corresponds to TRBD2 (5 bases). CDR3 length: 14 amino acids. Germline CDR1 and CDR2: GTSNPN and SVGIG (reference sequence). The V and J ends lost 7 bases and 0 bases respectively, with 13 bases between them. In DNA form, the CDR3 reads TGTGCCTCAGAACGAGGGAGCTCCTACAATGAGCAGTTCTTC. Translation: CASERGSSYNEQFF.

The chain carries TRBV4-1 and TRBJ1-4; no definite D call. Per the germline V gene, CDR1 is MGHRA and CDR2 is YSYEKL. This CDR3 contains 12 residues. V shed 0 bases and J shed 8 bases, with 4 bases lying between them. CDR3 DNA sequence: TGCGCCAGCAGCCAAGAGAGCGAAAAACTGTTTTTT. Amino acids: CASSQESEKLFF.

This chain joins TRBV5-1 and TRBJ2-7, with 7 nucleotides matching TRBD1. This CDR3 region has 13 residues. Germline trimming cut 5 bases from V and 3 bases from J; bases unmatched to any gene: 5. Per the germline V gene, CDR1 is SGHRS and CDR2 is YFSETQ. The CDR3 loop is CASRITGDYEQYF. CDR3 DNA: TGCGCCAGCAGGATCACAGGGGACTACGAGCAGTACTTC.

The chain is built from TRBV28 and TRBJ2-5, with 9 nucleotides matching TRBD2. The V and J ends lost 3 bases and 3 bases, in that order; junction bases with no gene match: 5. The CDR3 sequence is 15 residues long. The germline CDR1 and CDR2 sequences are MDHEN and SYDVKM. The CDR3 DNA follows: TGTGCCAGCAGTTTCCAAGGGACTAGCAAAGAGACCCAGTACTTC. It yields the protein CASSFQGTSKETQYF.

The gene calls are TRBV28 and TRBJ2-7; TRBD2 is a possible D gene (6 bases). CDR3 length: 17 amino acids. The germline V and J ends were trimmed by 2 bases and 1 base, with 18 bases remaining between them. Germline V gene sequence: CDR1 MDHEN, CDR2 SYDVKM. This chain's CDR3 is CASSLSRGKRASYEQYF. The CDR3 region has the DNA TGTGCCAGCAGTTTAAGCCGCGGCAAGCGGGCATCCTACGAGCAGTACTTC.

The gene calls are TRBV28 and TRBJ2-7; D is unclear. V lost 3 bases and J 0 bases, leaving 9 bases between the germline ends. CDR1 is MDHEN and CDR2 is SYDVKM in the germline V gene. The CDR3 sequence is 14 residues long. The DNA of the CDR3 is TGTGCCAGCAGTTTCTGGGCCTCCTCCTACGAGCAGTACTTC. It encodes CASSFWASSYEQYF.

The J gene is TRBJ1-1, the V gene TRBV6-5; 7 bases match TRBD1. Germline trimming cut 4 bases from V and 6 bases from J; bases unmatched to any gene: 8. The germline V gene has CDR1 MNHEY and CDR2 SVGAGI. This CDR3 region has 14 residues. CDR3 protein: CASSSTGVRAEAFF. CDR3 nucleotides: TGTGCCAGCAGTTCCACAGGGGTTCGCGCTGAAGCTTTCTTT.

The chain links TRBV7-3 to TRBJ2-1, with 12 bases fitting TRBD2. In germline, CDR1 is SGHTA, CDR2 FQGTGA. V was clipped by 5 bases and J by 8 bases; unmatched bases: 16. CDR3 length equals 18 residues. The DNA of the CDR3 is TGTGCCAGCAGCCATGAATGGCTAGCGGGAGGGGACGGGGATGAGCAGTTCTTC. Translation gives CASSHEWLAGGDGDEQFF.

The V and J genes are TRBV5-1 and TRBJ2-5, with 7 bases aligning to TRBD1. CDR3 length equals 14 residues. Germline V gene data show CDR1 as SGHRS and CDR2 as YFSETQ. V was clipped by 3 bases and J by 5 bases; unmatched bases: 7. For the CDR3, the DNA is TGCGCCAGCAGCTCCCAGACAGGGCAGGAGACCCAGTACTTC. Its protein product is CASSSQTGQETQYF. The full variable domain, its missing parts supplied by reference TRBV5-1 and TRBJ2-5, is KAGVTQTPRYLIKTRGQQVTLSCSPISGHRSVSWYQQTPGQGLQFLFEYFSETQRNKGNFPGRFSGRQFSNSRSEMNVSTLELGDSALYLCASSSQTGQETQYFGPGTRLLVL.

This chain links TRBV5-1 with TRBJ1-3, with a possible D match to TRBD1 (5 bases). Trimming shortened V by 1 base and J by 6 bases, and 17 bases separated the two germline ends. Per germline, CDR1 SGHRS and CDR2 YFSETQ. This CDR3 has 16 residues. CDR3 sequence: CASSLSSRALENTIYF. The CDR3 DNA reads as TGCGCCAGCAGCTTGTCATCCAGGGCCTTGGAAAACACCATATATTTT.

About this clone: Other DNA sequences in the sample encode the same CDR3. This sequence joins TRBV5-4 and TRBJ2-6, with D uncertain. There are 15 residues in the CDR3. Trimming shortened V by 0 bases and J by 2 bases, and 6 bases separated the two germline ends. CDR1 and CDR2 (germline): SGHNT, YYREEE (reference sequence). The CDR3 loop is CASSLVGAGANVLTF. In nucleotides, the CDR3 is TGTGCCAGCAGCTTGGTGGGCGCTGGGGCCAACGTCCTGACTTTC.

In the case of this clone: Other DNA sequences in the sample encode the same CDR3. This chain uses TRBV7-2 with TRBJ1-1; no clear D. CDR3 size: 14 residues. Germline assignment: CDR1 SGHTA and CDR2 FQGNSA. Trimming cost V 1 base and J 1 base, with 7 bases left between them. The CDR3: CASSLGLSNTEAFF. CDR3 nucleotide sequence: TGTGCCAGCAGCTTAGGACTTTCGAACACTGAAGCTTTCTTT.

The CDR3: CASSRPPVSALSYNEQFF. CDR3 coding DNA: TGTGCCAGCAGTCGCCCCCCCGTAAGCGCTCTGTCCTACAATGAGCAGTTCTTC. The genes are TRBV27 and TRBJ2-1; D gene ambiguous. The V gene lost 5 bases and the J gene lost 1 base, with 21 bases spanning the gap. The CDR3 runs 18 residues. The germline CDR1 and CDR2 sequences are MNHEY and SMNVEV (reference sequence).

The gene calls are TRBV9 and TRBJ1-4; 10 bases are shared with TRBD1. Germline V gene data show CDR1 as SGDLS and CDR2 as YYNGEE. Trimming took 3 bases from V and 7 from J; bases not matched to a gene: 3. The CDR3 contains 14 residues. The DNA for the CDR3 is TGTGCCAGCAGCGGACAGGGGGCCGTTGAAAAACTGTTTTTT. This sequence encodes CASSGQGAVEKLFF.

The chain joins TRBV30 to TRBJ2-5; 8 bases agree with TRBD2. J gave up 2 bases and V 4 bases, and 3 bases lay outside the gene matches. The CDR3 loop spans 13 amino acids. CDR1 is GTSNPN and CDR2 is SVGIG in the germline V gene (reference sequence). The CDR3: CAWMTSAQETQYF. DNA for the CDR3: TGTGCCTGGATGACTAGCGCGCAAGAGACCCAGTACTTC.

This chain joins TRBV6-5 and TRBJ2-1, with 12 bases fitting TRBD2. Germline CDR1 MNHEY, CDR2 SVGAGI. J lost 9 bases, V lost 8 bases, and 11 bases had no gene match. The CDR3 loop spans 15 amino acids. CDR3 sequence reads: CASRALAGGPGEQFF. The CDR3 DNA is TGTGCCAGCCGAGCACTAGCGGGAGGCCCTGGTGAGCAGTTCTTC.

V gene TRBV9 combines with J gene TRBJ2-2; D uncertain. The V gene's germline CDR1 is SGDLS and CDR2 YYNGEE. The CDR3 runs 14 residues. V lost 0 bases, J lost 4 bases, and 7 bases lay in between. The CDR3 loop reads CASSVVPSTGELFF. The CDR3 nucleotides read TGTGCCAGCAGCGTAGTCCCCAGCACCGGGGAGCTGTTTTTT.

Only a few counts were recorded for this clone. The V call is TRBV7-2, the J call TRBJ2-2; 8 nucleotides match TRBD1. V shed 6 bases and J 5 bases; nucleotides not matched to a gene: 8. Germline assignment: CDR1 SGHTA and CDR2 FQGNSA. This CDR3 has 15 residues. The CDR3 sequence is CASRPDRVGTGELFF. The DNA for the CDR3 is TGTGCCAGCAGACCGGACAGGGTCGGAACCGGGGAGCTGTTTTTT.

Of note for this clone: At the DNA level, this CDR3 is encoded by other sequences in the same sample as well. The rearrangement uses TRBV15 and TRBJ1-1; D may be TRBD1 (6 bases). The germline gives CDR1 LNHNV, CDR2 YYDKDF (reference sequence). V lost 1 base and J 5 bases, leaving 11 bases between the germline ends. This CDR3 has 14 residues. DNA for the CDR3: TGTGCCACCAGCAGAGGAGGGGGAGGGACTGAAGCTTTCTTT. It encodes CATSRGGGGTEAFF.

The chain couples TRBV9 to TRBJ1-2; D gene ambiguous. The V and J ends lost 3 bases and 6 bases respectively, with 18 bases between them. The length of the CDR3 is 15 residues. Germline-derived CDR1 and CDR2 are SGDLS and YYNGEE. CDR3 in amino acids: CASSARGRDLDGYTF. CDR3 in DNA: TGTGCCAGCAGCGCTCGTGGACGGGATCTAGATGGCTACACCTTC.